These T cell receptor beta chains were read from a single sample in a study of T cells in Graves' hyperthyroidism and ophthalmopathy. Via MiXCR, TCRdb re-called the multiplex PCR reads, giving one row per CDR3 protein. This sample yields about 420,000 distinct CDR3 sequences, of which about 13% are seen a single time; approximately 5.3% belongs to the top ten. The sequenced sample consisted of blood. Receptor source: a woman younger than 30 with Graves' hyperthyroidism. CDR3s include the opening cysteine and the closing phenylalanine or tryptophan. Each record gives: V gene, clone size, J gene, D gene, CDR3 DNA, CDR3 protein. D genes are given only for firm matches. For some rows the clone size is stated as once, few or many, or as a class when expanded; others skip it.

TRBV19	.	TRBJ2-1	TRBD2	TGTGCCAGTAGTATGATATCTAGCGGGACGGGCCCCTACAATGAGCAGTTCTTC	CASSMISSGTGPYNEQFF
TRBV29-1	.	TRBJ1-4	.	TGCAGCGTTGCCTCAGCCGAAAAACTGTTTTTT	CSVASAEKLFF
TRBV27	many	TRBJ2-3	.	TGTGCCAGCAGTGACTTTACTAATACGCAGTATTTT	CASSDFTNTQYF
TRBV28	few	TRBJ1-4	.	TGTGCCAGCAGTCGGACACGGAGGAATGAAAAACTGTTTTTT	CASSRTRRNEKLFF
TRBV4-2	.	TRBJ1-2	TRBD1	TGTGCCAGCAGCCCTGAGTCCGGGACAGCTAACTATGGCTACACCTTC	CASSPESGTANYGYTF
TRBV6-2/TRBV6-3	many	TRBJ1-5	.	TGTGCCAGCAGCTTATCGGGGGAACACAATCAGCCCCAGCATTTT	CASSLSGEHNQPQHF
TRBV5-6	.	TRBJ1-2	.	TGTGCCAGCAGCTTGGGACGGCGGGGCTACACCTTC	CASSLGRRGYTF
TRBV20-1	many	TRBJ2-1	TRBD2	TGCAGTGCAAAACCGGGACTAGCGAGAAATGAGCAGTTCTTC	CSAKPGLARNEQFF
TRBV12-5	many	TRBJ1-1	.	TGTGCTAGTGGTTTGACAGACTTTAACACTGAAGCTTTCTTT	CASGLTDFNTEAFF
TRBV4-1	.	TRBJ2-7	TRBD1	TGCGCCAGCAGCCAAGTAGGATCAGCAGGGGGCGGCGAGCAGTACTTC	CASSQVGSAGGGEQYF
TRBV4-2	many	TRBJ2-5	.	TGTGCCAGCAGCCAAGATGGACAAAGCACAGAGACCCAGTACTTC	CASSQDGQSTETQYF
TRBV7-2	.	TRBJ1-4	TRBD1	TGTGCCAGCAGCACCCGGGACAGGGTGTCTAATGAAAAACTGTTTTTT	CASSTRDRVSNEKLFF
TRBV20-1	few	TRBJ2-2	.	TGCAGTGCCGCGCTAATAAACACCGGGGAGCTGTTTTTT	CSAALINTGELFF
TRBV9	.	TRBJ2-1	.	TGTGCCAGCAGCCCCCTTTTACCGGACATACCCGTAGACAATGAGCAGTTCTTC	CASSPLLPDIPVDNEQFF
TRBV5-1	many	TRBJ1-2	.	TGCGCCAGCTCGGGGTTGACAGGTACCGGCTACACCTTC	CASSGLTGTGYTF
TRBV5-4	few	TRBJ1-2	.	TGTGCCAGCAGAGTGGTGGGGATCTATGGCTACACCTTC	CASRVVGIYGYTF
TRBV20-1	many	TRBJ2-5	.	TGCAGTGCTGAAAGACAGAACCAAGAGACCCAGTACTTC	CSAERQNQETQYF
TRBV27	many	TRBJ1-2	TRBD1	TGTGCCAGCAGTTCCACCCGACAGGGGGCGAGCTATGGCTACACCTTC	CASSSTRQGASYGYTF
TRBV12-5	.	TRBJ1-6	TRBD1	TGTGCTAGTGGTCCGGGACAGAATAATTCACCCCTCCACTTT	CASGPGQNNSPLHF
TRBV12-3/TRBV12-4	.	TRBJ1-2	.	TGTGCCAGCAGTTTAGCGAAGGCAGGGGCCTTTAATGGCTACACCTTC	CASSLAKAGAFNGYTF
TRBV19	few	TRBJ2-7	TRBD2	TGTGCCAGTAGGCTGACTAGCGGGAGCCAAGCCTACGAGCAGTACTTC	CASRLTSGSQAYEQYF
TRBV27	few	TRBJ2-2	TRBD1	TGTGCCAGCAGTTTATTTTCGACAGGGGCGAACACCGGGGAGCTGTTTTTT	CASSLFSTGANTGELFF
TRBV6-1	few	TRBJ1-2	.	TGTGCCAGCAGTCCCAATGGACCCGGCTACACCTTC	CASSPNGPGYTF
TRBV25-1	.	TRBJ2-1	.	TGTGCCAGTAACAACCAGGGGATCAATGAGCAGTTCTTC	CASNNQGINEQFF
TRBV2	many	TRBJ2-7	.	TGTGCCAGCAGTGAACACAGCCAGACCTACGAGCAGTACTTC	CASSEHSQTYEQYF
TRBV28	many	TRBJ2-7	.	TGTGCCAGCAGAAGTGGGTACGAGCAGTACTTC	CASRSGYEQYF
TRBV5-5	many	TRBJ2-1	.	TGTGCCAGCAGCTTGGGCGGAGGGGGGGTCAGTGAGCAGTTCTTC	CASSLGGGGVSEQFF
TRBV19	.	TRBJ2-7	.	TGTGCCAGTAGTAGGGACGGGTACGAGCAGTACTTC	CASSRDGYEQYF
TRBV3-1	many	TRBJ2-7	.	TGTGCCAGCAGCCAAGGTCCCATCTCCTACGAGCAGTACTTC	CASSQGPISYEQYF
TRBV28	.	TRBJ1-3	TRBD1	TGTGCCAGCAGATCACAGGGGTCAGGAAACACCATATATTTT	CASRSQGSGNTIYF
TRBV20-1	many	TRBJ2-1	.	TGCAGTGCCGGCCTTCCGGGAGTGTCCTACAATGAGCAGTTCTTC	CSAGLPGVSYNEQFF
TRBV28	many	TRBJ2-3	TRBD2	TGTGCCACCTCCGGACTAGCGGGCACAGATACGCAGTATTTT	CATSGLAGTDTQYF
TRBV28	many	TRBJ1-5	.	TGTGCCAGCAGTTCCGGGACAAGAAATCAGCCCCAGCATTTT	CASSSGTRNQPQHF
TRBV18	many	TRBJ2-1	TRBD1	TGTGCCAGCTCACCATTGACAGGGGAAGGCTACAATGAGCAGTTCTTC	CASSPLTGEGYNEQFF
TRBV11-2	.	TRBJ1-2	.	TGTGCCAGCCTAAGAACCGGGGAAAGGAGCACTAACTATGGCTACACCTTC	CASLRTGERSTNYGYTF
TRBV13	many	TRBJ2-7	TRBD2	TGTGCCAGCAGCTTAAGGACTAGCGATGACTCCTACGAGCAGTACTTC	CASSLRTSDDSYEQYF
TRBV18	many	TRBJ1-1	.	TGTGCCAGCTCACGGACAGAGGGTAACGGAGCTTTCTTT	CASSRTEGNGAFF
TRBV6-4	many	TRBJ2-1	.	TGTGCCAGCAGTGACGGGGACCCCTCTTCCAATGAGCAGTTCTTC	CASSDGDPSSNEQFF
TRBV20-1	few	TRBJ1-2	.	TGCAGTGCTCATAAGGGCTACACCTTC	CSAHKGYTF
TRBV4-1	.	TRBJ2-7	TRBD2	TGCGCCAGCAGCCAAGGTCGCCTAGCGGGAGTTGAGCAGTACTTC	CASSQGRLAGVEQYF
TRBV5-1	many	TRBJ1-1	.	TGCGCCAGCAGCTTTGCCGGGAGGAACACTGAAGCTTTCTTT	CASSFAGRNTEAFF
TRBV2	many	TRBJ2-7	TRBD1	TGTGCCAGCAGTAGAGGACAGGGCGTCTCCTACGAGCAGTACTTC	CASSRGQGVSYEQYF
TRBV12-3/TRBV12-4	many	TRBJ2-1	TRBD2	TGTGCCAGCAGTTTACCCGGGAGGGCCACAAATGAGCAGTTCTTC	CASSLPGRATNEQFF